This T cell receptor beta chain was identified during a study (TCRdb year 2016). Many counts were recorded for this clonotype. No antigen is known for it. No base-level quality is on record; no much larger clone is a single base apart. Library preparation used RT-PCR. Sequencing took place on an Illumina MiSeq. The public reads were run again by TCRdb, first through fastp at Q25 and then through MiXCR, and only productive beta chains were kept. Under each unique CDR3 protein, matching rows form one entry showing the most common genes and DNA. The sample table holds about 680,000 distinct CDR3 sequences, of which approximately 14% were seen once. Around 3.3% of the sample belongs to the ten largest clones. Clipping removes 6 bases from V and 1 base from J, with 2 as the unmatched junction base count. In the germline V gene (reference sequence), CDR1 corresponds to DFQATT and CDR2 to SNEGSKA. The CDR3 has 13 amino acids, counting the end cysteine and phenylalanine. The only DNA kept is the CDR3, 39 bases in frame from the first base.

The V and J genes are TRBV20-1 and TRBJ2-3, with 9 central nucleotides matching TRBD2. This clonotype originated in a female donor in good health, serving as a healthy control. Sample: memory CD4+ T cells from blood. The DNA sequence is as follows: TGCAGTGCCCTAGCGGGGCGCACAGATACGCAGTATTTT. Its protein product is CSALAGRTDTQYF.